This T cell receptor beta chain was sequenced in a study of T-cell memory formation after mild COVID-19 (dated by TCRdb to about 2021). At the level of the whole study: TCR sequence clusters from the two donors were largely donor specific. In two donors, T-cell clones that expanded and contracted after mild COVID-19 were followed by sequencing TCRalpha and TCRbeta repertoires longitudinally. Two young, previously healthy adult volunteers, one female and one male, were included in the cohort.

Ficoll-Paque density gradient centrifugation was used to isolate PBMCs. This clonotype was recorded a few times. It lacks a known antigen. No qualities accompany the bases; no much larger clone lies one base away. The paper as a whole reports these results and caveats: From day 15 to 85, contracting clones showed balanced CD4/CD8 phenotypes, whereas a second wave of clones that expanded from day 15 to 37 leaned towards CD4+. Some responding clones were found in pre-infection memory, which suggests that pre-existing cross-reactive memory T cells took part in the SARS-CoV-2 response. SARS-CoV-2 specificity of the second-wave clones peaking on day 37 was not confirmed. Only two mild cases were covered in the study, and larger cohorts including severe cases with pre-infection samples were considered necessary. Contracting CD4+ clones were located mainly in the CM and EM memory subsets, whereas CD8+ clones were found to be enriched in EMRA.

The data were produced on an Illumina NovaSeq 6000. Using 5'RACE with constant-segment primers, TCRalpha and TCRbeta cDNA libraries were constructed, with sample barcodes and unique molecular identifiers added in the process. Trizol reagent was used to extract RNA from every sample. Amplification of the libraries took two PCR steps, and the second step added a second sample barcode plus Illumina TruSeq adapters. Libraries were sequenced on an Illumina NovaSeq with 2 x 150 bp paired-end reads. On the study's bioinformatics: The reads were demultiplexed and collapsed into UMI-guided consensus sequences using migec v1.2.7. Using mixcr v2.1.11, UMI consensuses were aligned to TRA and TRB V and J templates and then assembled into clonotypes. Expanded or contracted clonotypes were those called significant by both edgeR and NoisET, with noise models trained on biological replicates. For edgeR calls, a false discovery rate-adjusted p below 0.01 and a log2 fold-change threshold of 1 were applied. PCA with hierarchical clustering of max-normalized trajectories of the 1000 most abundant clonotypes was used as exploratory dynamics analysis. Separately sequenced CD4+ and CD8+ repertoires were used to assign the CD4 or CD8 phenotype of responding clones. TCRdb trimmed the raw reads at Q25, called clones with MiXCR and kept productive beta chains. CDR3 protein sequences are deduplicated, and each keeps its most common genes and DNA. TCRdb's processing, not the authors', yielded these V and J calls. This sample lists around 370,000 distinct CDR3 sequences; around 20% were detected once. 9.5% to 15% of the sample rests with the top ten.

This TCR came from an adult woman who had mild COVID-19 (a few samples of this study predate the infection). The sample titles of this study are shuffled in the database, so cell type and time point are left out; the donor was told from shared clones. The sequenced material came from PBMCs or a T cell subset sorted from them (not recorded which).

The DNA sequence reads TGTGCTCAGACAGGGCCCACAGATACGCAGTATTTT. Its protein is CAQTGPTDTQYF. The sequence links TRBV7-9 to TRBJ2-3, with 7 central nucleotides matching TRBD1. The CDR3, cysteine through phenylalanine, is 12 amino acids long. The DNA shown is the 36-base CDR3, in frame from base 1. As encoded in the germline V gene (reference sequence), CDR1 is SEHNR while CDR2 is FQNEAQ.